A single sample gave rise to the 27 T cell receptor beta chains below, sequenced in a study of CD8+CD57+ T cells in acquired aplastic anemia. The study profiled TCR beta VDJ and CDR3 using genomic DNA as template. MiXCR was run by TCRdb on the reads, yielding one entry per CDR3 protein. The sample records 90,000 to 130,000 distinct CDR3 sequences, approximately 48% being singletons. Material for sequencing was sorted CD4+, CD8+, or CD8+CD57+ T cells (not recorded which) from PBMCs. Receptors originate from a human donor in good health, serving as a control.

The chain employs TRBV19 and TRBJ1-1, with 8 nucleotides matching TRBD1. J was trimmed by 1 base and V by 6 bases; bases with no gene match: 4. This CDR3 spans 14 amino acids. The germline gives CDR1 LNHDA, CDR2 SQIVND (reference sequence). The CDR3 bases are TGTGCCAGTAGAGGACAGGGAACGAACACTGAAGCTTTCTTT. Its translation is CASRGQGTNTEAFF.

The chain is built from TRBV10-3 and TRBJ2-7; D might be TRBD1 (6 bases). This CDR3 has 15 residues. Germline-derived CDR1 and CDR2 are ENHRY and SYGVKD. V dropped 3 bases and J dropped 0 bases, with 12 bases sitting between them. DNA of the CDR3: TGTGCCATCAGTGAAGCAGGGGACCGCTCCTACGAGCAGTACTTC. Its protein product is CAISEAGDRSYEQYF.

This chain uses TRBV6-1 with TRBJ1-6; 8 bases match TRBD1. CDR3 length: 18 amino acids. Germline trimming cut 6 bases from V and 5 bases from J; bases unmatched to any gene: 15. Per the germline V gene, CDR1 is MNHNS and CDR2 is SASEGT. CDR3 region: CASSWGYEQDRDNSPLHF. DNA for the CDR3: TGTGCCAGCAGCTGGGGCTACGAGCAGGACAGGGATAATTCACCCCTCCACTTT.

This clonotype was counted between two and nine times. V usage is TRBV10-3 and J usage is TRBJ1-5; 7 positions agree with TRBD1. This CDR3 spans 14 amino acids. V was clipped by 5 bases and J by 7 bases; unmatched bases: 8. Germline lookup yields CDR1 ENHRY and CDR2 SYGVKD. The CDR3 nucleotides read TGTGCCATCAGTCCCGACAGGGAGGGACAGCCCCAGCATTTT. It yields the protein CAISPDREGQPQHF.

CDR3 sequence reads: CASSPGQVGYGYTF. The CDR3 region has the DNA TGCGCCAGCAGCCCTGGACAGGTTGGCTATGGCTACACCTTC. V is TRBV5-1 and J is TRBJ1-2; 7 positions match TRBD1. The CDR3 is 14 residues long. V gave up 4 bases and J gave up 4 bases; unmatched junction bases: 7. Germline assignment: CDR1 SGHRS and CDR2 YFSETQ.

This chain joins TRBV12-3 or TRBV12-4 and TRBJ2-3; no clear D gene. With 8 bases removed from V and 2 bases from J, the gap between germline ends came to 8 bases. The CDR3 has 12 residues. The DNA of the CDR3 is TGTGCCAGCGGATCAAACACAGATACGCAGTATTTT. It yields the protein CASGSNTDTQYF.

This clonotype was detected only a few times. The V call is TRBV10-1, the J call TRBJ2-5, with TRBD1 matching over 8 bases. Germline V gene lookup returns CDR1 WNHNN and CDR2 SYGVQD (reference sequence). Losses at the gene ends were 5 bases for V and 5 bases for J; bases not matched to a gene: 13. The length of the CDR3 is 16 residues. CDR3 residues: CASSPPSRGRPETQYF. The DNA of the CDR3 is TGCGCCAGCAGTCCCCCGAGCAGGGGGCGTCCGGAGACCCAGTACTTC.

The chain recombines TRBV19 with TRBJ1-1; no definite D call. Trimming pared 3 bases from V and 4 bases from J, leaving 9 bases between. The CDR3 has 13 residues. From germline, CDR1 is LNHDA and CDR2 SQIVND (reference sequence). For the CDR3, the DNA is TGTGCCAGTAGTATCCACCCCACCACTGAAGCTTTCTTT. This translates into CASSIHPTTEAFF. The entire variable domain, with the rest obtained from reference TRBV19 and TRBJ1-1, is as follows: DGGITQSPKYLFRKEGQNVTLSCEQNLNHDAMYWYRQDPGQGLRLIYYSQIVNDFQKGDIAEGYSVSREKKESFPLTVTSAQKNPTAFYLCASSIHPTTEAFFGQGTRLTVV.

This clonotype was counted ten times or more. V gene TRBV25-1 combines with J gene TRBJ1-1; 7 nucleotides line up with TRBD1. CDR1 is MGHDK, CDR2 SYGVNS, per germline. The J segment lost 4 bases and the V segment lost 3 bases, leaving 5 bases of the junction unmatched. The CDR3 totals 14 residues. CDR3 sequence reads: CASSEYRGGTEAFF. DNA of the CDR3: TGTGCCAGCAGTGAGTACAGGGGAGGCACTGAAGCTTTCTTT.

Of note for this clonotype: One end of the junction fails to match germline, which may point to a read error. The chain recombines TRBV19 with TRBJ2-2; D possibly corresponds to TRBD1 (7 bases). The CDR3 has 15 amino acids. Germline V gene data show CDR1 as LNHDA and CDR2 as SQIVND (reference sequence). The CDR3 loop reads CASSSSGGNTGELSF. In DNA form, the CDR3 reads TGTGCCAGTAGTTCCTCAGGGGGGAACACCGGGGAGCTGTCTTTT.

This clonotype was counted ten times or more. It may be a read error: a sequence one base away is much more abundant. It is unclear where the CDR3 begins or ends on the DNA, so no DNA is shown, and the CDR3 is as TCRdb lists it. The J gene is TRBJ1-2, the V gene TRBV2; the tabulated D call, TRBD1, remains unverified against the DNA. The CDR3 is 14 amino acids in total, end residues counted. CDR1 and CDR2 from the germline V gene are SNHLY and FYNNEI. CDR3 residues: CARTGQGSNYGCTF.

V gene TRBV6-1 combines with J gene TRBJ1-2; 10 bases are shared with TRBD1. Germline trimming cut 3 bases from V and 2 bases from J; bases unmatched to any gene: 3. The CDR3 loop spans 15 amino acids. Germline loops: CDR1 MNHNS, CDR2 SASEGT. CDR3 protein: CASSETGGANYGYTF. CDR3 DNA sequence: TGTGCCAGCAGTGAGACAGGGGGCGCAAACTATGGCTACACCTTC.

This clonotype was found once. The genes are TRBV5-1 and TRBJ1-1; D is perhaps TRBD1 (5 bases). There are 15 residues in the CDR3. CDR1 and CDR2 (germline): SGHRS, YFSETQ. Trimming pared 1 base from V and 1 base from J, leaving 11 bases between. For the CDR3, the DNA is TGCGCCAGCAGCTTGCAGGGAGGAGCGAACACTGAAGCTTTCTTT. This sequence encodes CASSLQGGANTEAFF. Full variable domain (outside the CDR3, taken from reference TRBV5-1 and TRBJ1-1): KAGVTQTPRYLIKTRGQQVTLSCSPISGHRSVSWYQQTPGQGLQFLFEYFSETQRNKGNFPGRFSGRQFSNSRSEMNVSTLELGDSALYLCASSLQGGANTEAFFGQGTRLTVV.

The J gene is TRBJ2-3, the V gene TRBV5-1; 8 bases align to TRBD1. Germline lookup yields CDR1 SGHRS and CDR2 YFSETQ. The J segment lost 2 bases and the V segment lost 5 bases, leaving 7 bases of the junction unmatched. This CDR3 comprises 15 residues. CDR3 loop: CASRSTGGYTDTQYF. Here the CDR3 DNA reads TGCGCCAGCAGATCTACAGGGGGTTACACAGATACGCAGTATTTT. Combining the CDR3 with reference TRBV5-1 and TRBJ2-3 gives the whole variable domain KAGVTQTPRYLIKTRGQQVTLSCSPISGHRSVSWYQQTPGQGLQFLFEYFSETQRNKGNFPGRFSGRQFSNSRSEMNVSTLELGDSALYLCASRSTGGYTDTQYFGPGTRLTVL.

This clonotype was recorded a few times. In nucleotides, the CDR3 is TGCGCCAGCAGCCTAACCCGGGGGGGCCCCTACAATGAGCAGTTCTTC. As protein: CASSLTRGGPYNEQFF. The chain combines TRBV4-3 with TRBJ2-1; 8 bases agree with TRBD2. After removal of 4 bases from V and 2 bases from J, the junction contained 7 bases not matched to a gene. The CDR3 is 16 amino acids. Germline CDR1 and CDR2: LGHNA and YSLEER.

The chain recombines TRBV27 with TRBJ2-1, with TRBD1 identical over 10 bases. The CDR3 is 15 residues long. CDR1 and CDR2 (germline): MNHEY, SMNVEV (reference sequence). The ends lost 8 bases at V and 5 bases at J; junction bases unmatched: 9. The CDR3 coding sequence is TGTGCCAGCCGCTCCCCAGGGACAGGGGACAATGAGCAGTTCTTC. It codes for CASRSPGTGDNEQFF.

The V call is TRBV2, the J call TRBJ1-1, with 8 bases that match TRBD1. This CDR3 is 16 amino acids long. After removal of 5 bases from V and 1 base from J, the junction contained 9 bases not matched to a gene. The germline gives CDR1 SNHLY, CDR2 FYNNEI. CDR3 nucleotide sequence: TGTGCCAGCAGTTTTGGACCGGGACAGGAGAACACTGAAGCTTTCTTT. Encoded protein: CASSFGPGQENTEAFF.

This clonotype appeared a few times. A read error may be the cause here, since a much bigger clone is one base away. V is TRBV5-3 and J is TRBJ2-3, with D perhaps assigned TRBD1 or TRBD2 (5 bases each). Being an ORF, TRBV5-3 has a function that is uncertain. The CDR3 spans 12 residues. The ends were cut back, 8 bases at V and 5 bases at J, with 12 bases in the middle. Written as DNA, the CDR3 is TGTGCCAGCGGTTGGGACGGAGATACGCAGTATTTT. It specifies CASGWDGDTQYF.

This clonotype was seen many times. The chain has TRBV9 and TRBJ2-1, with 9 bases fitting TRBD1. The trim removed 0 bases at V and 10 bases at J, leaving 2 bases unmatched. The CDR3 covers 13 residues. CDR1 SGDLS and CDR2 YYNGEE come from the germline V gene. Here the CDR3 DNA reads TGTGCCAGCAGCGTAGAAACAGGGGGCGAGCAGTTCTTC. Its translation is CASSVETGGEQFF. Using reference TRBV9 and TRBJ2-1 for the parts outside the CDR3, the full variable domain is DSGVTQTPKHLITATGQRVTLRCSPRSGDLSVYWYQQSLDQGLQFLIQYYNGEERAKGNILERFSAQQFPDLHSELNLSSLELGDSALYFCASSVETGGEQFFGPGTRLTVL.

Ten or more counts support this clonotype. The V gene is TRBV27, the J gene TRBJ1-2; no firm D call. Germline loops: CDR1 MNHEY, CDR2 SMNVEV (reference sequence). V lost 8 bases to trimming and J lost 2 bases, with 12 bases between them. The CDR3 covers 13 residues. CDR3 sequence reads: CASAPPGNYGYTF. The CDR3 region has the DNA TGTGCCAGCGCCCCCCCGGGGAACTATGGCTACACCTTC.

Many counts were recorded for this clonotype. V gene TRBV4-1 combines with J gene TRBJ2-1; perhaps TRBD2 as D (6 bases). The V gene's germline CDR1 is MGHRA and CDR2 YSYEKL. With 3 bases removed from V and 12 bases from J, the gap between germline ends came to 9 bases. This CDR3 comprises 11 residues. The CDR3 coding sequence is TGCGCCAGCAGCCAGGAGGGATGGCAGTTCTTC. Amino acid sequence: CASSQEGWQFF.

J is TRBJ1-5 and V is TRBV19; maybe TRBD1 (6 bases). CDR3 length: 15 residues. Looked up from germline, CDR1 is LNHDA and CDR2 is SQIVND (reference sequence). The V and J ends lost 6 bases and 0 bases respectively, with 12 bases between them. In nucleotides, the CDR3 is TGTGCCAGTAGGTCGACAGGAAATAGCAATCAGCCCCAGCATTTT. Translating gives CASRSTGNSNQPQHF.

This chain uses TRBV27 with TRBJ1-3; tentatively, D is TRBD1 (5 bases). CDR1 MNHEY and CDR2 SMNVEV come from the germline V gene (reference sequence). The V end lost 7 bases, the J end lost 2 bases, and 27 bases lay between the germline ends. The CDR3 runs 19 residues. CDR3 coding DNA: TGTGCCAGCACCACCTTCCGGGAGGAGGGGAGAGGGGCTGGAAACACCATATATTTT. It codes for CASTTFREEGRGAGNTIYF.

There are many counts of this clonotype. The chain has TRBV19 and TRBJ2-7, with 8 nucleotides matching TRBD2. Trimming cost V 7 bases and J 4 bases; bases outside gene matches: 12. The CDR3 totals 15 residues. Per germline, CDR1 LNHDA and CDR2 SQIVND (reference sequence). The CDR3 coding sequence is TGTGCCAGTACGAGCGGGGGAACTACATATTACGAGCAGTACTTC. Translating it yields CASTSGGTTYYEQYF.

This chain uses TRBV6-4 with TRBJ2-1; 9 nucleotides agree with TRBD1. Germline CDR1 reads MRHNA; CDR2 reads SNTAGT. The CDR3 runs 16 residues. J was trimmed by 7 bases and V by 0 bases; bases with no gene match: 7. The CDR3 nucleotides are TGTGCCAGCAGTGACTCCCCGGGACAGGGAAGTAATGAGCAGTTCTTC. This codes for CASSDSPGQGSNEQFF.

The rearrangement links TRBV7-9 to TRBJ1-2, with a possible D match to TRBD1 (5 bases). Germline V CDR1 and CDR2: SEHNR, FQNEAQ (reference sequence). The CDR3 spans 14 residues. Trimming cost V 1 base and J 6 bases, with 12 bases left between them. Here the CDR3 reads CASSLGAGNDGYTF. The CDR3 DNA is TGTGCCAGCAGCTTAGGGGCAGGGAATGATGGCTACACCTTC.

This clonotype showed up many times. The chain joins TRBV4-1 to TRBJ2-7; D gene unclear. The CDR3 has 14 amino acids. Germline CDR1 and CDR2: MGHRA and YSYEKL. V gave up 0 bases and J gave up 3 bases, with 9 bases separating them. CDR3 bases: TGCGCCAGCAGCCAAGAATTACGGATCTACGAGCAGTACTTC. This sequence encodes CASSQELRIYEQYF.